These T cell receptor beta chains were read from a single sample in a study of early T cells in non-severe SARS-CoV-2 infection. Via MiXCR, TCRdb re-called the 5' RACE reads, giving one row per CDR3 protein. The repertoire has tens of thousands of distinct CDR3 sequences, about 7.1% of them found once; the top ten carry 5.5% to 6%. The specimen was whole blood, collected at baseline. The receptor source for this set is an adult who was a healthcare worker with PCR-confirmed SARS-CoV-2 infection or an uninfected control (not recorded which). CDR3s leave out the opening cysteine and the closing phenylalanine or tryptophan. The D gene is left open where the match is weak.

D	V	J	CDR3
-	TRBV5-1	TRBJ1-4	ASSPQPDSWSEKLF
-	TRBV7-2	TRBJ1-1	ASSPRRTSINTEAF
TRBD1	TRBV27	TRBJ2-4	ASRPGGRDIQY
-	TRBV27	TRBJ1-6	ASMESSSSYNSPLH
-	TRBV7-2	TRBJ1-1	ASRFSGQLNTEAF
TRBD2	TRBV4-2	TRBJ2-7	ASSQAGTNLFEQY
-	TRBV5-4	TRBJ2-1	ASSKDYTYNEQF
TRBD1	TRBV10-1	TRBJ2-3	ASSESPGQMDTQY
-	TRBV24-1	TRBJ2-2	AIRGRQNTGELF
-	TRBV5-5	TRBJ1-1	ASSSTPPGTEAF
TRBD2	TRBV7-8	TRBJ2-5	ASSFPGLQEETQY
-	TRBV20-1	TRBJ2-1	SARIEGSSYNEQF
-	TRBV7-2	TRBJ1-5	ASSLVGSPGSQPQH
TRBD1	TRBV7-2	TRBJ2-1	ASSLTGGTYNEQF
-	TRBV30	TRBJ1-3	AWSRGGSGNTIY
TRBD1	TRBV2	TRBJ1-5	ASSYSWTGSNQPQH
-	TRBV12-3/TRBV12-4	TRBJ1-1	ASSFGDPGAEAF
-	TRBV28	TRBJ2-3	ASSLLLVTDTQY
-	TRBV5-1	TRBJ1-5	ASSLEVNQPQH
-	TRBV5-6	TRBJ1-6	ASSGVFDSPLH
-	TRBV10-2	TRBJ1-1	ASSDGGSEAF
TRBD2	TRBV28	TRBJ2-3	ASSILGGNTDTQY
-	TRBV13	TRBJ2-1	ASSGMGEQF
-	TRBV6-1	TRBJ1-1	ASRSTGYTEAF
TRBD1	TRBV6-5	TRBJ1-2	ASSPRTGNYGYT
TRBD1	TRBV18	TRBJ2-3	ASSPFGTDPKDTQY
TRBD2	TRBV7-2	TRBJ2-1	ASSKRTSVNEQF
-	TRBV7-2	TRBJ2-1	ASSIGPPPF
-	TRBV6-2/TRBV6-3	TRBJ2-7	ASSWADYEQY
TRBD1	TRBV20-1	TRBJ1-5	SARAGTDGQPQH
-	TRBV3-1	TRBJ2-1	ASSQLITGGDEQF
-	TRBV3-1	TRBJ2-1	ASSHPGTYNEQF
TRBD1	TRBV7-9	TRBJ2-3	ASSIQGAGDTQY